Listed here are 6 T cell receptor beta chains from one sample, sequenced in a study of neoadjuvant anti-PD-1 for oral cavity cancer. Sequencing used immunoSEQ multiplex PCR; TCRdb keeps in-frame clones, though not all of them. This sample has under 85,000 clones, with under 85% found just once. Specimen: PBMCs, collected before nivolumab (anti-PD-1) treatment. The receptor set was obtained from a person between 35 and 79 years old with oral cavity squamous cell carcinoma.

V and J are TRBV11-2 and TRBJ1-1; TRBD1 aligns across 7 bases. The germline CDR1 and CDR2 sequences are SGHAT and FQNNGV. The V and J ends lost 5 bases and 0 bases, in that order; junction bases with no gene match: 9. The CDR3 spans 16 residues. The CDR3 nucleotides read TGTGCCAGCAGCGCCCGGGACAGATTTCTGAACACTGAAGCTTTCTTT. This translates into CASSARDRFLNTEAFF. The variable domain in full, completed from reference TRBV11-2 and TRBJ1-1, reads EAGVAQSPRYKIIEKRQSVAFWCNPISGHATLYWYQQILGQGPKLLIQFQNNGVVDDSQLPKDRFSAERLKGVDSTLKIQPAKLEDSAVYLCASSARDRFLNTEAFFGQGTRLTVV.

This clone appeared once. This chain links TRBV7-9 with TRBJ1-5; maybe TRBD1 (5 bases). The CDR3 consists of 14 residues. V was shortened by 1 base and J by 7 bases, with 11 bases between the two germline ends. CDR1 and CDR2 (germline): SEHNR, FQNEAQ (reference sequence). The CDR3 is CASSLGWGDQPQHF. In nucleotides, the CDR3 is TGTGCCAGCAGCTTAGGGTGGGGGGACCAGCCCCAGCATTTT.

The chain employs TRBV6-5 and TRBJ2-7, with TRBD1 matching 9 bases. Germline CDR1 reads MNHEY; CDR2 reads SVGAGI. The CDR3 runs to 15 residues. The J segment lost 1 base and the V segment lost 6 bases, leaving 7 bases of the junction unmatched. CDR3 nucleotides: TGTGCCAGCAGAAAAACACAGGGGGCGTCCTACGAGCAGTACTTC. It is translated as CASRKTQGASYEQYF.

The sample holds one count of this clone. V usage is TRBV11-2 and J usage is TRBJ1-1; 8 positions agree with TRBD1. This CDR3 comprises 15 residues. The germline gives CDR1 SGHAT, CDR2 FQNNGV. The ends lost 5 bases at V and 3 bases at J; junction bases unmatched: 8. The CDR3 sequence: CASSQTTGVYTEAFF. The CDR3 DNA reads TGTGCCAGCAGCCAGACGACAGGGGTTTACACTGAAGCTTTCTTT. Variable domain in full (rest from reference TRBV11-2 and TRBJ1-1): EAGVAQSPRYKIIEKRQSVAFWCNPISGHATLYWYQQILGQGPKLLIQFQNNGVVDDSQLPKDRFSAERLKGVDSTLKIQPAKLEDSAVYLCASSQTTGVYTEAFFGQGTRLTVV.

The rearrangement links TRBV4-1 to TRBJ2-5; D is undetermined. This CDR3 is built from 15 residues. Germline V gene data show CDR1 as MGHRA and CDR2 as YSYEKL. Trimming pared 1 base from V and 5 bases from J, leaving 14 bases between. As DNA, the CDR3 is TGCGCCAGCAGCCAAGTTCCAGGCCCTGGGGAGACCCAGTACTTC. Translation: CASSQVPGPGETQYF.

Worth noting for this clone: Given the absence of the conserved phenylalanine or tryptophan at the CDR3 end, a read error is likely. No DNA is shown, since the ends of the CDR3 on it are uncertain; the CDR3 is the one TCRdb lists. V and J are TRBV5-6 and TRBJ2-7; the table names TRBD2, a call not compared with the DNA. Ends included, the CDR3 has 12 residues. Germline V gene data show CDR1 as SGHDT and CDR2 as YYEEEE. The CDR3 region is CASSRVAGTSEI.